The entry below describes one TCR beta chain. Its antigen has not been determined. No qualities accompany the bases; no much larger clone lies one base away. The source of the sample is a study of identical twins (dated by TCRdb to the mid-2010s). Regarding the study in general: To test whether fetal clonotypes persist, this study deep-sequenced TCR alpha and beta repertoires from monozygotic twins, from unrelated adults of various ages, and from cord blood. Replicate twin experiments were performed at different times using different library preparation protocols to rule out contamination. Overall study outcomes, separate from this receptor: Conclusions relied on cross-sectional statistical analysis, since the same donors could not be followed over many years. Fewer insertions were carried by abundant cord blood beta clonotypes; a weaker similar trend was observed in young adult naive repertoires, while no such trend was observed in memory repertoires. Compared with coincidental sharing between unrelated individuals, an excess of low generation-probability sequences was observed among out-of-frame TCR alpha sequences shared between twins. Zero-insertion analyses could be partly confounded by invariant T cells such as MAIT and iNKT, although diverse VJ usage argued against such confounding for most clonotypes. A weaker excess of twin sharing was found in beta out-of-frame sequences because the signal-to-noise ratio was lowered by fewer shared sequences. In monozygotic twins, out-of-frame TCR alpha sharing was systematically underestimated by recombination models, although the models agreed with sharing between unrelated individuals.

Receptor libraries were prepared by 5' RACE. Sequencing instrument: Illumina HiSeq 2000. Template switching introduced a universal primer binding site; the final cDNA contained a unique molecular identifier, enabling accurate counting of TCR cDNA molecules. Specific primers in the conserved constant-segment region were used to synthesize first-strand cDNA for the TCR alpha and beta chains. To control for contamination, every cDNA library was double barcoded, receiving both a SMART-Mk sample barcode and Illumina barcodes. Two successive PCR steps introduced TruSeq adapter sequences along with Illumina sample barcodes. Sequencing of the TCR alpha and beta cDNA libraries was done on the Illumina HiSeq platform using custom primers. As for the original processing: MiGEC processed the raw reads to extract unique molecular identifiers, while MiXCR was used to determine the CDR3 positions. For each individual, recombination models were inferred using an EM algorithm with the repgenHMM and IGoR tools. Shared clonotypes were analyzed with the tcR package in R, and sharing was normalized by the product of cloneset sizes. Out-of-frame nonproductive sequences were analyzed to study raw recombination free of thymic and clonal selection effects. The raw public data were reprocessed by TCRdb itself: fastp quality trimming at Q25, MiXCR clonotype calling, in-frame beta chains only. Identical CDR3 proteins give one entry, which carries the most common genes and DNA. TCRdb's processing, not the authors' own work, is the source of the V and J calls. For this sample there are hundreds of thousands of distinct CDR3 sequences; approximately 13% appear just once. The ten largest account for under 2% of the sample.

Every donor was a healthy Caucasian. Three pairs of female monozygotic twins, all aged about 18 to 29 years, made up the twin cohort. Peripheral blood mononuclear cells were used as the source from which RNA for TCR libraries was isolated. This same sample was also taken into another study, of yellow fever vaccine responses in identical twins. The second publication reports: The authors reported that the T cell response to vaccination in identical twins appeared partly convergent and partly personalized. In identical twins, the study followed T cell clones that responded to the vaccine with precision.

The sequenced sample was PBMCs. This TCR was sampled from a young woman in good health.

The CDR3 protein sequence reads: CATSANDRDFSGEQFF. The DNA sequence is TGTGCCACCAGTGCCAATGACCGGGACTTTAGCGGTGAGCAGTTCTTC. The sequence is built from TRBV24-1 and TRBJ2-1; TRBD2 is perhaps the D gene, given 6 matching bases. CDR3 length: 16 amino acids, cysteine to phenylalanine. The DNA shown is the 48-base CDR3, in frame from base 1. CDR1 and CDR2 (KGHDR, SFDVKD) derive from the germline V gene. The V and J ends are trimmed by 5 bases and 9 bases, leaving 22 bases between them.